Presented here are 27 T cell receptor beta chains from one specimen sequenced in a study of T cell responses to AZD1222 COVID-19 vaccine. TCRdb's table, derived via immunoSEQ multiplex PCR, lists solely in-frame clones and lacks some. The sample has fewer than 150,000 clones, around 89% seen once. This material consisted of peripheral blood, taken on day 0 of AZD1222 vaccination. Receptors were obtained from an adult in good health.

CDR3 amino acids: CASSPTWNPYNEQFF. CDR3 bases: TGTGCCAGCAGCCCCACATGGAATCCCTACAATGAGCAGTTCTTC. The chain couples TRBV6-5 to TRBJ2-1; D not resolved. This CDR3 has 15 residues. Germline CDR1 MNHEY, CDR2 SVGAGI. V lost 6 bases to trimming and J lost 2 bases, with 14 bases between them.

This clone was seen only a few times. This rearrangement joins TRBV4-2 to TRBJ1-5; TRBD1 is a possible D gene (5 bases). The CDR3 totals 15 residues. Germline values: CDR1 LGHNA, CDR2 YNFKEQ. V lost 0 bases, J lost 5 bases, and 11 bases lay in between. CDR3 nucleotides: TGTGCCAGCAGCCAAGATTACGGGACCCATCAGCCCCAGCATTTT. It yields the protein CASSQDYGTHQPQHF.

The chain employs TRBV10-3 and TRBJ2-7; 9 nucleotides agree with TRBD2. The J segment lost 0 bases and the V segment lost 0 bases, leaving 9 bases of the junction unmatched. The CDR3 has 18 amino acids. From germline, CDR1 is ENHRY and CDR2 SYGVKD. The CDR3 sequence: CAISESTAGGPNSYEQYF. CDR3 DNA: TGTGCCATCAGTGAGTCGACAGCGGGGGGACCGAACTCCTACGAGCAGTACTTC.

The chain's CDR3 is CASSGTGELFF. The CDR3 coding sequence is TGTGCCAGCAGCGGGACCGGGGAGCTGTTTTTT. This chain connects TRBV6-5 to TRBJ2-2, with unresolved D. This CDR3 contains 11 residues. Between the trimmed V and J ends, which lost 6 bases and 5 bases, there was a span of 4 bases. CDR1 and CDR2 from the germline V gene are MNHEY and SVGAGI.

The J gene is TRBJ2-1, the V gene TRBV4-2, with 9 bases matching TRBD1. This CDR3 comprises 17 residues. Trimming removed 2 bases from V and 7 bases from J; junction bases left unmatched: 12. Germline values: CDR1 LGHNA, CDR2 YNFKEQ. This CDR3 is CASSQRTGGQGRNEQFF. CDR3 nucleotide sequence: TGTGCCAGCAGCCAACGCACGGGGGGACAGGGACGGAATGAGCAGTTCTTC.

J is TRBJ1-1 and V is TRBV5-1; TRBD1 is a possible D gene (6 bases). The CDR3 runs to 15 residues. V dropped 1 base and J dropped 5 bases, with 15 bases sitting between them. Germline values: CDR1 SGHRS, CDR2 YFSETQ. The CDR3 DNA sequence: TGCGCCAGCAGCTTGAGGGGGTCAAGGGAGACTGAAGCTTTCTTT. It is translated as CASSLRGSRETEAFF.

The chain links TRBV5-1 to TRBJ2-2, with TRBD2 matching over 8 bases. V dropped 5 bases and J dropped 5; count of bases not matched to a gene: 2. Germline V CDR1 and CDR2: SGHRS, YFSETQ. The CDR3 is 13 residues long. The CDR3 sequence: CASRRGETGELFF. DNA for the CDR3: TGCGCCAGCAGGCGGGGGGAAACCGGGGAGCTGTTTTTT.

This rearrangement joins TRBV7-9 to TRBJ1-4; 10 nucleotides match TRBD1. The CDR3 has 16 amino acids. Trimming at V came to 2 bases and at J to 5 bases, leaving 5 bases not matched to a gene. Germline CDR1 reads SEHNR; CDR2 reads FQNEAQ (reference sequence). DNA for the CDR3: TGTGCCAGCAGCTTAACCGACAGGGGGCAGAATGAAAAACTGTTTTTT. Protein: CASSLTDRGQNEKLFF.

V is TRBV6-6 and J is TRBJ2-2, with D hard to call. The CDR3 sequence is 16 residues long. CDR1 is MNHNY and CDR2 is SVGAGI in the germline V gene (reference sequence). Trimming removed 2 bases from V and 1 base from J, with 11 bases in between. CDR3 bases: TGTGCCAGCAGTTACCTAGGACGGCTGAACACCGGGGAGCTGTTTTTT. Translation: CASSYLGRLNTGELFF.

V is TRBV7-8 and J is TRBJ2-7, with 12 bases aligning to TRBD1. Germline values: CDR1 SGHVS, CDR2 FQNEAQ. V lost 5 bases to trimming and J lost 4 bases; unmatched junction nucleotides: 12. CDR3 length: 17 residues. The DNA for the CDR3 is TGTGCCAGCAGCCAAGGGACAGGGGGCGTTCGGTCGTACGAGCAGTACTTC. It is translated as CASSQGTGGVRSYEQYF.

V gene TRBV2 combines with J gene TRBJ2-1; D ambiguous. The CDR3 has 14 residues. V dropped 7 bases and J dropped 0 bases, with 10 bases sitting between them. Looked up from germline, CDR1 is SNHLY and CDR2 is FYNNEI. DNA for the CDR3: TGTGCCAGCAAATACTCCAGCTCCTACAATGAGCAGTTCTTC. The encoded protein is CASKYSSSYNEQFF.

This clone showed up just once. The CDR3 sequence: CASSSQTELNTEAFF. CDR3 nucleotides: TGTGCCAGCAGTTCCCAGACAGAATTGAACACTGAAGCTTTCTTT. The V call is TRBV6-6, the J call TRBJ1-1; D perhaps matches TRBD1 (5 bases). V lost 4 bases to trimming and J lost 0 bases, with 12 bases between them. The CDR3 totals 15 residues. Germline V gives CDR1 MNHNY, CDR2 SVGAGI (reference sequence).

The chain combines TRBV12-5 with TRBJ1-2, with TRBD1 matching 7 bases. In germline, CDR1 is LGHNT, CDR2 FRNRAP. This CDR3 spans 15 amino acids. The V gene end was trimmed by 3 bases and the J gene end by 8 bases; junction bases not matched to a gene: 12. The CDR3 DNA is TGTGCTAGTGGTTTATCCGAAGGGGGCGCAGGCGGCTACACCTTC. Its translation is CASGLSEGGAGGYTF.

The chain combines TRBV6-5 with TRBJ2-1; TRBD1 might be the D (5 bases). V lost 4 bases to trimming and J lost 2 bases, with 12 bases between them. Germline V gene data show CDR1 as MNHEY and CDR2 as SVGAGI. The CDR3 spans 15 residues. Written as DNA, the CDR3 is TGTGCCAGCAGTTCGCGACAGTTGACCTACAATGAGCAGTTCTTC. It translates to CASSSRQLTYNEQFF.

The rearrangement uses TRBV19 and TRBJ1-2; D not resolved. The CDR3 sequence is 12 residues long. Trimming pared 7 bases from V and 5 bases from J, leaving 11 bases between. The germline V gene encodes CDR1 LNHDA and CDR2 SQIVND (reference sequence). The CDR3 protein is CASKLPNYGYTF. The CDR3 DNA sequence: TGTGCCAGTAAACTCCCGAATTATGGCTACACCTTC. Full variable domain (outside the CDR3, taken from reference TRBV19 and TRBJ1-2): DGGITQSPKYLFRKEGQNVTLSCEQNLNHDAMYWYRQDPGQGLRLIYYSQIVNDFQKGDIAEGYSVSREKKESFPLTVTSAQKNPTAFYLCASKLPNYGYTFGSGTRLTVV.

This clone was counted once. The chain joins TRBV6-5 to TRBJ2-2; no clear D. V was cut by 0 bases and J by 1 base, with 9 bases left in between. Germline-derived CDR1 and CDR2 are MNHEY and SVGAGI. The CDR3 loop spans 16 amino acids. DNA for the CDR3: TGTGCCAGCAGTTACTCGACACCTATGAACACCGGGGAGCTGTTTTTT. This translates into CASSYSTPMNTGELFF.

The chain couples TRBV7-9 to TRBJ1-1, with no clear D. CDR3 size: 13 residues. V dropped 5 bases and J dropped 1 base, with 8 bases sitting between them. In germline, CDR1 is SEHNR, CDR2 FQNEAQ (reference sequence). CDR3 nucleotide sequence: TGTGCCAGCAGCCGAGCAGGGAACACTGAAGCTTTCTTT. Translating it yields CASSRAGNTEAFF.

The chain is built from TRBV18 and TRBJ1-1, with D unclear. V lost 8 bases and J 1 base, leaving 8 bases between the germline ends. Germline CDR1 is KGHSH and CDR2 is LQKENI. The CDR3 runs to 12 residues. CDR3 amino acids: CASMGGNTEAFF. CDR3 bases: TGTGCCAGCATGGGCGGGAACACTGAAGCTTTCTTT.

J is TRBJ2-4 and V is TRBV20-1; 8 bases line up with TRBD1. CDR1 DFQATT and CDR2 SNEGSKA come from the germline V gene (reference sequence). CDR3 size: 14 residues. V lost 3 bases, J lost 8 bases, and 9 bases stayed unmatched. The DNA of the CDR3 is TGCAGTGCTAGTTCGTGGCCGACAGGGGACATTCAGTACTTC. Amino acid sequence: CSASSWPTGDIQYF.

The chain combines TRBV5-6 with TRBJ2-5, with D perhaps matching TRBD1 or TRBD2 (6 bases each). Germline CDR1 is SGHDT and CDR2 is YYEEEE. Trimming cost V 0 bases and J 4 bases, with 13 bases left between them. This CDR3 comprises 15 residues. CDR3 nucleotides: TGTGCCAGCAGCTTGGGGGGGGCTCTTGGAGAGACCCAGTACTTC. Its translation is CASSLGGALGETQYF.

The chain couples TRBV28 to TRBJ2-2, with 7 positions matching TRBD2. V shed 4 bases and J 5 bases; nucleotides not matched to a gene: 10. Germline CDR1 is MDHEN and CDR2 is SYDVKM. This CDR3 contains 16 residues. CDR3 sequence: CASSSRGEGRTGELFF. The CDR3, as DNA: TGTGCCAGCAGTTCTCGGGGGGAGGGACGGACCGGGGAGCTGTTTTTT.

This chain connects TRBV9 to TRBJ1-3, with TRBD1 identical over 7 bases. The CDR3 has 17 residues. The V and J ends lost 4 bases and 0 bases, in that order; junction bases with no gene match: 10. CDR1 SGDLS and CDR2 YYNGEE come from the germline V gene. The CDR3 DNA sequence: TGTGCCAGCAGCCCACAGGGGCCATTAAGCTCTGGAAACACCATATATTTT. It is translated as CASSPQGPLSSGNTIYF.

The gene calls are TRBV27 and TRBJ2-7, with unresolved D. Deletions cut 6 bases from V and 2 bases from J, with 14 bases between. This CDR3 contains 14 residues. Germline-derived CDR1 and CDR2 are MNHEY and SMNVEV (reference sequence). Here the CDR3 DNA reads TGTGCCAGCAGCCCTCGAAACAGCCCCTACGAGCAGTACTTC. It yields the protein CASSPRNSPYEQYF.

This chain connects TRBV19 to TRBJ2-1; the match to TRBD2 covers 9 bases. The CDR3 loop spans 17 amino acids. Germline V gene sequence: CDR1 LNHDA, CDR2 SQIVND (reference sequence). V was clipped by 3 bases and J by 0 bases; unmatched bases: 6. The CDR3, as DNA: TGTGCCAGTAGTATCGATAGCGGGGGAATCTCCTACAATGAGCAGTTCTTC. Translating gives CASSIDSGGISYNEQFF.

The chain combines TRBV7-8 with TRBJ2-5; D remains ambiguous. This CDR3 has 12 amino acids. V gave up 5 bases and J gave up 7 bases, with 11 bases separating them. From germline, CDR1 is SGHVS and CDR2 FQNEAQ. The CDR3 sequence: CASSPELRTQYF. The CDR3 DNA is TGTGCCAGCAGCCCCGAACTCAGGACCCAGTACTTC.

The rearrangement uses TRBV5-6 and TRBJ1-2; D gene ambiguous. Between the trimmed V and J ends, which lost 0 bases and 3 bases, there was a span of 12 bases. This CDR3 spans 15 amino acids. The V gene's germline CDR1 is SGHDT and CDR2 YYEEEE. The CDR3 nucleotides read TGTGCCAGCAGCTTGGCCCGGGTTCGGTACTATGGCTACACCTTC. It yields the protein CASSLARVRYYGYTF.

The CDR3 sequence is CASSDTSGNTGELFF. CDR3 nucleotides: TGTGCCAGCAGTGACACTAGCGGGAACACCGGGGAGCTGTTTTTT. The chain joins TRBV6-4 to TRBJ2-2; 8 nucleotides line up with TRBD2. This CDR3 has 15 residues. V lost 2 bases and J lost 1; bases outside the gene matches: 0. Germline V gene data show CDR1 as MRHNA and CDR2 as SNTAGT.